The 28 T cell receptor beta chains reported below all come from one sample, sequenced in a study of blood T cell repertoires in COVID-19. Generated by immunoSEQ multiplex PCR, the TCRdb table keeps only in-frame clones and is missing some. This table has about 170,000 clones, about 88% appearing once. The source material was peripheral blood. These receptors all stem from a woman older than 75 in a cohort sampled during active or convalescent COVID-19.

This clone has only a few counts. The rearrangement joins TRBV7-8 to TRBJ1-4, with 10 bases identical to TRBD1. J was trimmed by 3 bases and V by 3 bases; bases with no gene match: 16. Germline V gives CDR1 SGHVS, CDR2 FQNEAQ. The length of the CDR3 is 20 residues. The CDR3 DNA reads TGTGCCAGCAGCTTCTTCTTCGGGACAGGGGCGGGTGGAGCTAATGAAAAACTGTTTTTT. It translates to CASSFFFGTGAGGANEKLFF.

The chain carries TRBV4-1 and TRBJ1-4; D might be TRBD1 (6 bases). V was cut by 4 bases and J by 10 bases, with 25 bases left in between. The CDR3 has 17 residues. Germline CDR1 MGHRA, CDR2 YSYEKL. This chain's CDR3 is CASSRKEYGPQGAKLFF. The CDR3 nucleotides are TGCGCCAGCAGCCGAAAAGAGTACGGCCCACAGGGAGCAAAACTGTTTTTT.

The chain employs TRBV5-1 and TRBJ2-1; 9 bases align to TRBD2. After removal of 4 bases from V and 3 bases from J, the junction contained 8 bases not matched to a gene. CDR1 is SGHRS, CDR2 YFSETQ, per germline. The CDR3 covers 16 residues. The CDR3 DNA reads TGCGCCAGCAGCCCCCTGACTAGCGGAGGCTACAATGAGCAGTTCTTC. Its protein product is CASSPLTSGGYNEQFF.

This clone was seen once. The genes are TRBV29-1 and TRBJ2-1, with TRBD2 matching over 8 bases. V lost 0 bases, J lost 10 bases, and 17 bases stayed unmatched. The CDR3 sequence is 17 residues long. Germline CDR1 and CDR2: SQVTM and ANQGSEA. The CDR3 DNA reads TGCAGCGTTGAAGATCCTGGGGCGGGGGGTTCCCCGGACGAGCAGTTCTTC. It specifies CSVEDPGAGGSPDEQFF.

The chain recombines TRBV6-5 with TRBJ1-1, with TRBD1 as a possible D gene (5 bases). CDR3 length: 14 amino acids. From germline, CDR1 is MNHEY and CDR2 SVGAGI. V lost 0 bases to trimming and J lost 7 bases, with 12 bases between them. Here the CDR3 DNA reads TGTGCCAGCAGTTACTCGACGGGGGTAAGTGAAGCTTTCTTT. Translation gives CASSYSTGVSEAFF.

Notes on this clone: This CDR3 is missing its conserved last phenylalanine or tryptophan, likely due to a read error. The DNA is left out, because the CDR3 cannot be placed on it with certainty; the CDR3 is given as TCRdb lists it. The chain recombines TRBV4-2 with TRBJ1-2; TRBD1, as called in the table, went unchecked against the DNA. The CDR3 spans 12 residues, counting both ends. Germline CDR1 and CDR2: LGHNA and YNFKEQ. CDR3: CASSQDRQGLCL.

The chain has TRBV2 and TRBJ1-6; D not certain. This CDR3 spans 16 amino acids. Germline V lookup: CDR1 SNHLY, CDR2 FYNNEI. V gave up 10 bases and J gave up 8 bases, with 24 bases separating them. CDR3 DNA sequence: TGTGCCACCTCTCGGGAGGCAAGCTGGGGTTATTCACCCCTCCACTTT. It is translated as CATSREASWGYSPLHF.

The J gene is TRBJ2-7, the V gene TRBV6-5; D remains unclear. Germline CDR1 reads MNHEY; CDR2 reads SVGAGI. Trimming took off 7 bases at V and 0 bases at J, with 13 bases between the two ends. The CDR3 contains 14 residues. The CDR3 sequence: CASIRQVASYEQYF. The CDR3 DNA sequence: TGTGCCAGCATTAGGCAGGTGGCCTCCTACGAGCAGTACTTC.

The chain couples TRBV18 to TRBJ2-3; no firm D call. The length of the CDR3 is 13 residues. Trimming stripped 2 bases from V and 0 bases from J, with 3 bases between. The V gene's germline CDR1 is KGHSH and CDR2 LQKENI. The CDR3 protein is CASSPTSTDTQYF. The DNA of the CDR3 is TGTGCCAGCTCACCAACTAGCACAGATACGCAGTATTTT.

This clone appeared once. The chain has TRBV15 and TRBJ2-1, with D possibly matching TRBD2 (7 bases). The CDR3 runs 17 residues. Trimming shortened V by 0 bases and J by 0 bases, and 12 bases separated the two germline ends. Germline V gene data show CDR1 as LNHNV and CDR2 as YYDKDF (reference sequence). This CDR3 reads CATSRDRGGRSYNEQFF. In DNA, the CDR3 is TGTGCCACCAGCAGAGATCGCGGGGGCCGCTCCTACAATGAGCAGTTCTTC.

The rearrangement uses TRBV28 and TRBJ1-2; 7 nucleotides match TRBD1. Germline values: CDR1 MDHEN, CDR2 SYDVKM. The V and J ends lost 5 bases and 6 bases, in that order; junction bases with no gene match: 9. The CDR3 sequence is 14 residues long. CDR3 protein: CASSLTGQVDGYTF. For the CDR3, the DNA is TGTGCCAGCAGTCTGACAGGGCAAGTGGATGGCTACACCTTC.

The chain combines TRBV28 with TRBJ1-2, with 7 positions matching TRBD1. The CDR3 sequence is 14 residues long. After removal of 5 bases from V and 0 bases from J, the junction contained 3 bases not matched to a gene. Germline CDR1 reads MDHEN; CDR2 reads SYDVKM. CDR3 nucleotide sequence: TGTGCCAGCAGTACAACAGGGGCTAACTATGGCTACACCTTC. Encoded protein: CASSTTGANYGYTF.

In DNA form, the CDR3 reads TGTGCCAGCAGCGGACTACTAGCAACTAGCACAGATACGCAGTATTTT. Translating gives CASSGLLATSTDTQYF. The V gene is TRBV11-3, the J gene TRBJ2-3, with D perhaps TRBD2 (6 bases). CDR1 and CDR2 (germline): SGHNT, YENEEA. The V end was cut by 5 bases, the J end by 0 bases, with 15 bases between. This CDR3 contains 16 residues.

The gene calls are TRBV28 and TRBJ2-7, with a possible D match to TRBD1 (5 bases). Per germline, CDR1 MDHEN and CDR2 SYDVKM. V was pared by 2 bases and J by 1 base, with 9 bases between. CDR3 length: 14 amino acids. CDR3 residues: CASSLPGKSYEQYF. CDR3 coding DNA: TGTGCCAGCAGTTTACCAGGGAAATCCTACGAGCAGTACTTC.

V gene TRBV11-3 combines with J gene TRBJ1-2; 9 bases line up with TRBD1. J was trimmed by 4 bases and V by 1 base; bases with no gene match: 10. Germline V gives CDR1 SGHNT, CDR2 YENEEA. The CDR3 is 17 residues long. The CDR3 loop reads CASSLGRWDRVLYGYTF. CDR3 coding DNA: TGTGCCAGCAGCTTAGGTCGGTGGGACAGGGTCCTCTATGGCTACACCTTC.

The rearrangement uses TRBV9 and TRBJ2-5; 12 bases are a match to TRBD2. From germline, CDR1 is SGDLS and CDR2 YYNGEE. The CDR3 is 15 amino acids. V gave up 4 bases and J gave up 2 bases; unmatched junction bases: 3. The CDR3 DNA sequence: TGTGCCAGCAGCCCAGGACTAGCGGGACAAGAGACCCAGTACTTC. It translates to CASSPGLAGQETQYF. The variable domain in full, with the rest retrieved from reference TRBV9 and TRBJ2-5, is DSGVTQTPKHLITATGQRVTLRCSPRSGDLSVYWYQQSLDQGLQFLIQYYNGEERAKGNILERFSAQQFPDLHSELNLSSLELGDSALYFCASSPGLAGQETQYFGPGTRLLVL.

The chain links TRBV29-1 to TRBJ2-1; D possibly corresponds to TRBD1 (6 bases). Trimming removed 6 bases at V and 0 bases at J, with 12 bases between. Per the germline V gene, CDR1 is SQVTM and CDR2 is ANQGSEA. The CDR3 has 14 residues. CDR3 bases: TGCAGCGTATCCAGGGGTGGCTCCTACAATGAGCAGTTCTTC. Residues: CSVSRGGSYNEQFF.

The CDR3 nucleotides read TGTGCCAGCAGTGAAAAGGGGGCGGACTATGGCTACACCTTC. Translating it yields CASSEKGADYGYTF. The V call is TRBV2, the J call TRBJ1-2, with TRBD1 matching 7 bases. V lost 2 bases to trimming and J lost 3 bases; unmatched junction nucleotides: 3. Germline V CDR1 and CDR2: SNHLY, FYNNEI. This CDR3 region has 14 residues.

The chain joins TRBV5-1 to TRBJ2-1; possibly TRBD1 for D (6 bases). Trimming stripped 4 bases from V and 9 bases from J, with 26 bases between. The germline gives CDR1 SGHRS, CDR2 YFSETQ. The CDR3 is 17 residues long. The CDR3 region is CASSDPASTGPRGEQFF. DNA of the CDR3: TGCGCCAGCAGCGACCCCGCCTCGACAGGTCCCAGAGGTGAGCAGTTCTTC.

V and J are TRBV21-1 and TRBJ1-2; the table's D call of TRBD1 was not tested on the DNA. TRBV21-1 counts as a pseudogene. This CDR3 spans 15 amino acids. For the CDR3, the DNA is TGTGCCAGCCCGACTGGACAGACTTTCCCTTATGGCTACACCTTC. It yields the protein CASPTGQTFPYGYTF.

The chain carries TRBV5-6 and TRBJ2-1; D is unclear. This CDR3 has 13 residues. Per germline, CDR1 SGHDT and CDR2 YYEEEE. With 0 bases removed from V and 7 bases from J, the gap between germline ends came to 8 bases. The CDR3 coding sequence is TGTGCCAGCAGCTTGGGCTATACTAATGAGCAGTTCTTC. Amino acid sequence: CASSLGYTNEQFF. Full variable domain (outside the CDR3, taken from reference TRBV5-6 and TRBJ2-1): DAGVTQSPTHLIKTRGQQVTLRCSPKSGHDTVSWYQQALGQGPQFIFQYYEEEERQRGNFPDRFSGHQFPNYSSELNVNALLLGDSALYLCASSLGYTNEQFFGPGTRLTVL.

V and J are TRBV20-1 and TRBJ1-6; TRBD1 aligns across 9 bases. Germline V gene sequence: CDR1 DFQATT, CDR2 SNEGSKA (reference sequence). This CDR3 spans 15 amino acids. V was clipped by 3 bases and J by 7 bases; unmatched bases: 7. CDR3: CSASLSGTGNSPLHF. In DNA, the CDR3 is TGCAGTGCTAGTCTTTCCGGGACAGGGAATTCACCCCTCCACTTT.

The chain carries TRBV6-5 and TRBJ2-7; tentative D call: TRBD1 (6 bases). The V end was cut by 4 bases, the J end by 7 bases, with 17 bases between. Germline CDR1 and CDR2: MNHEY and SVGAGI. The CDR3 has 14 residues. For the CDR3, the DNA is TGTGCCAGCAGTTTGGACAGACGTATTGGAGAGCAGTACTTC. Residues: CASSLDRRIGEQYF.

Here the CDR3 reads CASSFGTGVTNEKLFF. In DNA, the CDR3 is TGTGCCAGCAGCTTTGGGACAGGCGTAACTAATGAAAAACTGTTTTTT. This sequence joins TRBV7-9 and TRBJ1-4; 8 bases align to TRBD1. The CDR3 is 16 amino acids. V was clipped by 3 bases and J by 1 base; unmatched bases: 4. CDR1 is SEHNR, CDR2 FQNEAQ, per germline (reference sequence).

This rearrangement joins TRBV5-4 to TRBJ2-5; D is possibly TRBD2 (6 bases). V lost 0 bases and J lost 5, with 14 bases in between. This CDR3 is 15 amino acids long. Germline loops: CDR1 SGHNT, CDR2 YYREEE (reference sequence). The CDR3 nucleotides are TGTGCCAGCAGCTTGGGGCTAGCGTTCAGGGAGACCCAGTACTTC. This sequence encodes CASSLGLAFRETQYF.

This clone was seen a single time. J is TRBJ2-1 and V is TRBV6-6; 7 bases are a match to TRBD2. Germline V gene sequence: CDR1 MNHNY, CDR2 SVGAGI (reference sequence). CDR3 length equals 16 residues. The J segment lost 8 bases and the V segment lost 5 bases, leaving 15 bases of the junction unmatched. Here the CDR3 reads CASSRDSGAVFDEQFF. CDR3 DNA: TGTGCCAGCAGTCGTGACAGCGGGGCTGTCTTTGATGAGCAGTTCTTC.

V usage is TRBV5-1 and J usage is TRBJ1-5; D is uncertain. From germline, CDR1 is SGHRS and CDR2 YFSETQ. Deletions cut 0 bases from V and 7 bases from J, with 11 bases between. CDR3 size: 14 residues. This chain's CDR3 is CASSLASGGQPQHF. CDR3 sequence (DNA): TGCGCCAGCAGCTTGGCCTCGGGAGGACAGCCCCAGCATTTT.

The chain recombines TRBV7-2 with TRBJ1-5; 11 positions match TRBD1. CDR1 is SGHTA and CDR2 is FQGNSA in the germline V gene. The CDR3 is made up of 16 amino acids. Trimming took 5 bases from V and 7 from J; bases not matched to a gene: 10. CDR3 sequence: CASSLTGTGGGQPQHF. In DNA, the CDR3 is TGTGCCAGCAGCCTTACCGGGACAGGGGGAGGGCAGCCCCAGCATTTT. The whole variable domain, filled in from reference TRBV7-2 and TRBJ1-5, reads GAGVSQSPSNKVTEKGKDVELRCDPISGHTALYWYRQSLGQGLEFLIYFQGNSAPDKSGLPSDRFSAERTGGSVSTLTIQRTQQEDSAVYLCASSLTGTGGGQPQHFGDGTRLSIL.